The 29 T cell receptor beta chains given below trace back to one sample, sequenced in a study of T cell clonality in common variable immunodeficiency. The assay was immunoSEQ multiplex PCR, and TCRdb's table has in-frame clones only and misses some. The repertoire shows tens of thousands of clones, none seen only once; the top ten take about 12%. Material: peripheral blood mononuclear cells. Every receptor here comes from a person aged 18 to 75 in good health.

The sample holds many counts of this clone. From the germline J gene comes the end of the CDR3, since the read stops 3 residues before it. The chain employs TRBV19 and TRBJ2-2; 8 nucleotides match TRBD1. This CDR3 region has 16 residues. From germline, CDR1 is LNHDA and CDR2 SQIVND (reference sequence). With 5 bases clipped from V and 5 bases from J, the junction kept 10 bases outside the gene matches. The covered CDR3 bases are TGTGCCAGTAGTTTCCGGACAGGGACGGGAACCGGGGAG. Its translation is CASSFRTGTGTGE. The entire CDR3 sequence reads CASSFRTGTGTGELFF. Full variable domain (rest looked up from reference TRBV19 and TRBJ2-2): DGGITQSPKYLFRKEGQNVTLSCEQNLNHDAMYWYRQDPGQGLRLIYYSQIVNDFQKGDIAEGYSVSREKKESFPLTVTSAQKNPTAFYLCASSFRTGTGTGELFFGEGSRLTVL.

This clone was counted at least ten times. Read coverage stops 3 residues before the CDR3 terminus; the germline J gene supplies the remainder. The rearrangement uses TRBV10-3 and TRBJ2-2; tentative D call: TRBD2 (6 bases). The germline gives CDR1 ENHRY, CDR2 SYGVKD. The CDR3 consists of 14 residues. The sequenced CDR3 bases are TGTGCTACTCGCGGGGTAGCGAACACCGGGGAG. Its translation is CATRGVANTGE. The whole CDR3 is CATRGVANTGELFF.

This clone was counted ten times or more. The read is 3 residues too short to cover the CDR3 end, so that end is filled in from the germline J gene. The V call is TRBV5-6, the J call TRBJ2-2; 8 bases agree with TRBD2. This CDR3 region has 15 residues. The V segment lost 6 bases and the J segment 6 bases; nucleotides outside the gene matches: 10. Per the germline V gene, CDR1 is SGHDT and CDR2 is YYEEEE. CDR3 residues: CASTRVRTSSGELFF. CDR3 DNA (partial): TGTGCCAGCACCCGTGTGCGGACTAGCTCCGGGGAG.

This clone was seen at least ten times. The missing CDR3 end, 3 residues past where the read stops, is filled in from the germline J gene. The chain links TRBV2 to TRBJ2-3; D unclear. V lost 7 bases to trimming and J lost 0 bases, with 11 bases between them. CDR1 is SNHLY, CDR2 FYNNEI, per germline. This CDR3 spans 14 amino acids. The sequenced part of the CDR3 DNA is TGTGCCAGCACCCGATACTTTAGCACAGATACG. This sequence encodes CASTRYFSTDT. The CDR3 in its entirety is CASTRYFSTDTQYF.

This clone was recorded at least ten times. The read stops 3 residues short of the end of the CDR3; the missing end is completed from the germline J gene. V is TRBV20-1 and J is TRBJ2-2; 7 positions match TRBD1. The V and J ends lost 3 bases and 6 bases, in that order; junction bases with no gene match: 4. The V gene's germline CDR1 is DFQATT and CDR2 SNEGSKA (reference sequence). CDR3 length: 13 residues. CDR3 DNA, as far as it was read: TGCAGTGCTAGGGAGACAGGGTCCGGGGAG. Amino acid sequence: CSARETGSGE. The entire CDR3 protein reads CSARETGSGELFF.

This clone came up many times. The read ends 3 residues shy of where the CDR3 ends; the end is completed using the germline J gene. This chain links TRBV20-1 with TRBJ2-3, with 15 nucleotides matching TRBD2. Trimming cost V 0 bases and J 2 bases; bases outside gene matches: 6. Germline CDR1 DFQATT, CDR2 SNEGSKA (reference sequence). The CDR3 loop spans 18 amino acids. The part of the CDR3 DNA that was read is TGCAGTGCTAGAGATAGGACTAGCGGGGGGGAACACACAGATACG. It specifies CSARDRTSGGEHTDT. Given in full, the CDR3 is CSARDRTSGGEHTDTQYF.

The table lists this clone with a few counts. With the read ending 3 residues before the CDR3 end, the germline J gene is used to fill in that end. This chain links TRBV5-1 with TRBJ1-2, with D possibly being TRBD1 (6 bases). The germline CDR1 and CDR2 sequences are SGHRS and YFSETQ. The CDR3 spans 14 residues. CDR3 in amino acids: CASSQETTGGGYTF. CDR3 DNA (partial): TGCGCCAGCTCTCAGGAAACGACAGGAGGCGGC.

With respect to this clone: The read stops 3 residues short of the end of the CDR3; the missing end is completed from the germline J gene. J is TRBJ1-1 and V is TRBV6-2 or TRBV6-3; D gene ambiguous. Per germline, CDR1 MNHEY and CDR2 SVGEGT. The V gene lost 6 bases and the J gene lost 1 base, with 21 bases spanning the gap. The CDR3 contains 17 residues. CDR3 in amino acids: CASSPPRSKGWNTEAFF. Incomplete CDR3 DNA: TGTGCCAGCAGCCCCCCACGGTCGAAAGGGTGGAACACTGAA.

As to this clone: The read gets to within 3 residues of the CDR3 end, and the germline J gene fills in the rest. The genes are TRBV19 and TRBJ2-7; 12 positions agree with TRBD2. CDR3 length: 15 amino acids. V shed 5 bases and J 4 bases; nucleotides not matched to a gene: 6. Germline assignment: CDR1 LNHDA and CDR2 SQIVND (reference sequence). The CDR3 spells CASSARLAGDYEQYF. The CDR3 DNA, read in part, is TGTGCCAGTAGTGCAAGACTAGCGGGGGATTACGAG. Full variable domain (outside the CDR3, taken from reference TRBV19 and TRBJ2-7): DGGITQSPKYLFRKEGQNVTLSCEQNLNHDAMYWYRQDPGQGLRLIYYSQIVNDFQKGDIAEGYSVSREKKESFPLTVTSAQKNPTAFYLCASSARLAGDYEQYFGPGTRLTVT.

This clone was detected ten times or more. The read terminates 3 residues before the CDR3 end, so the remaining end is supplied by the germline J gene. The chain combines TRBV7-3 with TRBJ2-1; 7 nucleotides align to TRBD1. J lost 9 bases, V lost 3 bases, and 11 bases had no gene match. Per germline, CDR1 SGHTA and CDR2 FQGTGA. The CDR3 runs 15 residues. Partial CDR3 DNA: TGTGCCAGCAGCTTGGGTGGGTTAACAGGGGCTGAG. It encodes CASSLGGLTGAE. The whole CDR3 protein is CASSLGGLTGAEQFF.

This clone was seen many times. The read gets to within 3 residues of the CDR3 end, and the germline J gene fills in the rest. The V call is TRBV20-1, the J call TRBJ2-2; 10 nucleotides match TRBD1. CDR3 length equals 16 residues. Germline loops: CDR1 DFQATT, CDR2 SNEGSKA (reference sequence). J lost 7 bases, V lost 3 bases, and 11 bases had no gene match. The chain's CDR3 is CSASDPGQGKGGELFF. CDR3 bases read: TGCAGTGCTAGCGACCCGGGACAGGGGAAGGGCGGGGAG.

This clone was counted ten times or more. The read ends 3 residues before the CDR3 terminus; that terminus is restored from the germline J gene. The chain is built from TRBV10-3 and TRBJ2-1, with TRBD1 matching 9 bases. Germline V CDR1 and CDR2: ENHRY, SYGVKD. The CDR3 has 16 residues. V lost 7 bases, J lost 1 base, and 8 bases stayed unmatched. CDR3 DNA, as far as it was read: TGTGCCATCACCCAACACAGGGGGCAGTCCTACAATGAG. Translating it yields CAITQHRGQSYNE. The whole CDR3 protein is CAITQHRGQSYNEQFF.

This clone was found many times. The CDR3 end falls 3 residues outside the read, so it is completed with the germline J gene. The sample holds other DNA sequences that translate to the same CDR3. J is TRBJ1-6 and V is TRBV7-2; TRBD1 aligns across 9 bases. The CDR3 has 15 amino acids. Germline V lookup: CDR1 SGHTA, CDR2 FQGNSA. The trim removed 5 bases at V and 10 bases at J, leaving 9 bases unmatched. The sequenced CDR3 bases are TGTGCCAGCAGCCACGGGACAGGGAACCCATCACCC. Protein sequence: CASSHGTGNPSP. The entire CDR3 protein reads CASSHGTGNPSPLHF.

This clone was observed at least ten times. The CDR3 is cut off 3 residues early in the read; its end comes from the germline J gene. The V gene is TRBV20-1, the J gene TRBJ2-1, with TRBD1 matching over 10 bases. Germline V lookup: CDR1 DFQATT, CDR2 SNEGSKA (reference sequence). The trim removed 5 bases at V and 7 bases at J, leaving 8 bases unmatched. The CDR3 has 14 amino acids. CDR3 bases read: TGCAGTGCTCCGCCGGGACAGGGGAGGAATGAG. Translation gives CSAPPGQGRNE. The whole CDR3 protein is CSAPPGQGRNEQFF.

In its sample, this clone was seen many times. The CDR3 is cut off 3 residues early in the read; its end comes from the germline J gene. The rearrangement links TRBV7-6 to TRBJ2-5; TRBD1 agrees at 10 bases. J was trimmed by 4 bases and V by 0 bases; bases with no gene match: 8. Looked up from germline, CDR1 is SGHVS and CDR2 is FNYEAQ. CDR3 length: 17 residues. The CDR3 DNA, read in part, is TGTGCCAGCAGCTTAGCGCAAATCGACAGGGGGCGAGAGACC. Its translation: CASSLAQIDRGRET. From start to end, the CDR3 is CASSLAQIDRGRETQYF.

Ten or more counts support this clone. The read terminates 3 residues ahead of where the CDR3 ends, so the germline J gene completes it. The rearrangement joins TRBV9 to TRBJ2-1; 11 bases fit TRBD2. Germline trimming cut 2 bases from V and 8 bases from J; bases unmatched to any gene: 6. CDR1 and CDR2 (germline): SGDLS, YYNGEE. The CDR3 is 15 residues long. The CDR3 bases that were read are TGTGCCAGCAGCGTGGGTCCTAGCGGGGGGCATGAG. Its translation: CASSVGPSGGHE. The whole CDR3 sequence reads CASSVGPSGGHEQFF. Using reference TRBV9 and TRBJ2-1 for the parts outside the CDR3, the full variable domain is DSGVTQTPKHLITATGQRVTLRCSPRSGDLSVYWYQQSLDQGLQFLIQYYNGEERAKGNILERFSAQQFPDLHSELNLSSLELGDSALYFCASSVGPSGGHEQFFGPGTRLTVL.

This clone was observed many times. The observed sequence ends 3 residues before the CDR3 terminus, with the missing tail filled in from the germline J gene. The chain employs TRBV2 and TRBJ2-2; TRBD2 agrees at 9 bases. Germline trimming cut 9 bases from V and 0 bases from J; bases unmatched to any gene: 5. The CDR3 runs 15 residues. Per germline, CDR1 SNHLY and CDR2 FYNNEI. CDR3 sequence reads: CASSLAGTNTGELFF. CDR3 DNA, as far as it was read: TGTGCCAGTTCTCTAGCGGGAACGAACACCGGGGAG.

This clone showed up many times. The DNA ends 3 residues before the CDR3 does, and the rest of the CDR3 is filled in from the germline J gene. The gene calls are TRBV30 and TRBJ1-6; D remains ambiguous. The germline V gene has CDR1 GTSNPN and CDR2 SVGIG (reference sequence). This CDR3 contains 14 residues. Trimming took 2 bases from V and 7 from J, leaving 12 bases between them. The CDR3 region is CAWSPDKPNSPLHF. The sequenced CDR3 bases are TGTGCCTGGAGTCCCGACAAACCGAATTCACCC.

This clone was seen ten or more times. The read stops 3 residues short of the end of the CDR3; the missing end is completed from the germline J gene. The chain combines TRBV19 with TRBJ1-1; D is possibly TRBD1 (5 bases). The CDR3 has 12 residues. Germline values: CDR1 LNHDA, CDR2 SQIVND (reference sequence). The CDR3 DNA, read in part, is TGTGCCAGTAGGAGGCAGGGAGCCGAA. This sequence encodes CASRRQGAE. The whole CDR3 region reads CASRRQGAEAFF.

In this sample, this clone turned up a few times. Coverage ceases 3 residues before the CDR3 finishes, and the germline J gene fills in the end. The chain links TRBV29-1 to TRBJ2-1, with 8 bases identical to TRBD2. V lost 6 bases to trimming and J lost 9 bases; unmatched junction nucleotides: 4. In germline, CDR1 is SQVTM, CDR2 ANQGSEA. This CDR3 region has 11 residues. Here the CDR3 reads CSVISGSEQFF. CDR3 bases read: TGCAGCGTAATCAGCGGGAGTGAG.

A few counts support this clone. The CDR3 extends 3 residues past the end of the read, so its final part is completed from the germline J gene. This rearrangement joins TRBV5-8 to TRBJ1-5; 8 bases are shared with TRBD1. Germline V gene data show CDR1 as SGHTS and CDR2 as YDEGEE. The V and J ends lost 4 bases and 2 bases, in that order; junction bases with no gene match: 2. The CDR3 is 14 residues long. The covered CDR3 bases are TGTGCCAGCAGCCAGACAGGGGGCAATCAGCCC. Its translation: CASSQTGGNQP. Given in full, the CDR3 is CASSQTGGNQPQHF.

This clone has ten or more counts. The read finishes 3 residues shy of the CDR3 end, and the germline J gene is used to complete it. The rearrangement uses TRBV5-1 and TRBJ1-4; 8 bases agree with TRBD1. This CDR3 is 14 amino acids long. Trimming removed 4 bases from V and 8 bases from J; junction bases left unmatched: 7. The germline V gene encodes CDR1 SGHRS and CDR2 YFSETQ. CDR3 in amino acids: CASSQGAGMEKLFF. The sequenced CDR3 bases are TGCGCCAGCAGCCAGGGGGCTGGAATGGAAAAA.

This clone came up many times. CDR3 sequence reads: CASSEALLNSPLHF. The sequenced CDR3 bases are TGTGCCAGCAGTGAAGCGCTATTAAATTCACCC. This chain uses TRBV6-1 with TRBJ1-6; no clear D. The read falls 3 residues short of the CDR3 end, and the missing part is taken from the germline J gene. Germline lookup yields CDR1 MNHNS and CDR2 SASEGT. Trimming removed 0 bases at V and 7 bases at J, with 7 bases between. This CDR3 has 14 residues.

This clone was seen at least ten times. CDR3 sequence: CSVVVWGDNEQFF. Partial CDR3 DNA: TGCAGCGTTGTTGTCTGGGGCGACAATGAG. This sequence joins TRBV29-1 and TRBJ2-1, with D possibly being TRBD1 (5 bases). The read falls 3 residues short of the CDR3 end, and the missing part is taken from the germline J gene. V shed 4 bases and J shed 5 bases, with 12 bases lying between them. Germline V gives CDR1 SQVTM, CDR2 ANQGSEA. The CDR3 runs to 13 residues.

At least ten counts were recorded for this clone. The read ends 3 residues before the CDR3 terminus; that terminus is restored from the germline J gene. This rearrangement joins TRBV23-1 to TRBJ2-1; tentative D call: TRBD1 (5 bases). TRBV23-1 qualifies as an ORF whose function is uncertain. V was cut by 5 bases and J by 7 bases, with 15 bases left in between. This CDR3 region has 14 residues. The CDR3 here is CASSRGRAINEQFF. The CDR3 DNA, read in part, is TGCGCCAGCAGTAGGGGTAGGGCCATTAATGAG.

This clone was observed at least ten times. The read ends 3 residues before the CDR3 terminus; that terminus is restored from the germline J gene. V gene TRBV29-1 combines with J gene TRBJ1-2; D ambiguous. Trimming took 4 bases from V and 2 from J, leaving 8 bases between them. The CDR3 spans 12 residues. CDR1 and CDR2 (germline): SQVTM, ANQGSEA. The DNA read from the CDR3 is TGCAGCGTTGGGGCAGGAAACTATGGC. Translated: CSVGAGNYG. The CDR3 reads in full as CSVGAGNYGYTF. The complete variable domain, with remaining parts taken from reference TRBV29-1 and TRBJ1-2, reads SAVISQKPSRDICQRGTSLTIQCQVDSQVTMMFWYRQQPGQSLTLIATANQGSEATYESGFVIDKFPISRPNLTFSTLTVSNMSPEDSSIYLCSVGAGNYGYTFGSGTRLTVV.

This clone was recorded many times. CDR3 region: CASSLTGFGEKLFF. CDR3 DNA, as far as it was read: TGCGCCAGCAGCCTTACAGGGTTTGGCGAAAAA. The V and J genes are TRBV5-1 and TRBJ1-4, with TRBD1 as a possible D gene (6 bases). Sequencing ends 3 residues short of the CDR3 end; the germline J gene provides the rest. Germline V gene lookup returns CDR1 SGHRS and CDR2 YFSETQ. Between the trimmed V and J ends, which lost 4 bases and 8 bases, there was a span of 15 bases. The CDR3 spans 14 residues.

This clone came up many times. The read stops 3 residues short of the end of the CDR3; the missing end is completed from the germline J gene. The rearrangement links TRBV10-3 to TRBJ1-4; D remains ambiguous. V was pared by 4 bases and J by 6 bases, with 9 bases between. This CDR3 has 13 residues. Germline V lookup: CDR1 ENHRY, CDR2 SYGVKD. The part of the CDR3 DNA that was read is TGTGCCATCAGTGTTGGCCTGGATGAAAAA. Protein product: CAISVGLDEK. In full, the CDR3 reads CAISVGLDEKLFF.

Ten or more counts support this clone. CDR3 DNA, as far as it was read: TGCAGCGAACAGGGTCCCTGGAACTATGGC. It yields the protein CSEQGPWNYG. The full CDR3 protein reads CSEQGPWNYGYTF. The J gene is TRBJ1-2, the V gene TRBV29-1; D is possibly TRBD1 (6 bases). The sequence runs out 3 residues before the end of the CDR3; the remainder is reconstructed from the germline J gene. Trimming cost V 7 bases and J 2 bases, with 14 bases left between them. Germline CDR1 reads SQVTM; CDR2 reads ANQGSEA. The CDR3 length is 13 residues.